Shown below are 15 T cell receptor beta chains from a single sample sequenced in a study of cytomegalovirus exposure and HLA in healthy donors. The PCR was carried out with 60 Vbeta primers and 13 Jbeta primers. Produced via immunoSEQ multiplex PCR; TCRdb's table is partial and in-frame only. The table includes over 150,000 clones, about four fifths detected once. Sequenced material: PBMCs. The receptors come from a woman between 50 and 59 years old in good health and CMV-seronegative.

This clone was picked up one time. V and J are TRBV10-3 and TRBJ1-1; unclear D gene. The CDR3 extends over 12 amino acids. Germline V CDR1 and CDR2: ENHRY, SYGVKD. V was pared by 9 bases and J by 8 bases, with 16 bases between. The CDR3 spells CAIGREGEEAFF. As DNA, the CDR3 is TGTGCCATAGGTAGGGAGGGAGAAGAAGCTTTCTTT.

The V and J genes are TRBV6-6 and TRBJ2-1, with 7 bases that match TRBD2. CDR1 is MNHNY and CDR2 is SVGAGI in the germline V gene (reference sequence). The ends lost 8 bases at V and 6 bases at J; junction bases unmatched: 4. This CDR3 spans 12 amino acids. The CDR3 protein is CASEGGGNEQFF. The CDR3 DNA reads TGTGCCAGCGAGGGCGGGGGCAATGAGCAGTTCTTC.

This clone appeared once. The chain recombines TRBV4-1 with TRBJ1-6; D gene unclear. CDR3 length equals 17 residues. Germline V lookup: CDR1 MGHRA, CDR2 YSYEKL. V shed 0 bases and J shed 8 bases, with 17 bases lying between them. This chain's CDR3 is CASSQDAGPLLYSPLHF. DNA for the CDR3: TGCGCCAGCAGCCAAGACGCTGGTCCTCTACTCTATTCACCCCTCCACTTT.

The rearrangement uses TRBV7-2 and TRBJ2-7, with 7 bases matching TRBD2. The CDR3 totals 11 residues. Germline assignment: CDR1 SGHTA and CDR2 FQGNSA. V gave up 8 bases and J gave up 4 bases; unmatched junction bases: 2. The CDR3 loop is CASVGGYEQYF. CDR3 in DNA: TGTGCCAGCGTCGGGGGGTACGAGCAGTACTTC.

The chain recombines TRBV7-9 with TRBJ2-7, with 10 bases aligning to TRBD1. V trimming: 7 bases; J trimming: 2 bases; junction bases outside the gene matches: 11. Germline lookup yields CDR1 SEHNR and CDR2 FQNEAQ (reference sequence). The CDR3 contains 16 residues. In DNA, the CDR3 is TGTGCCAGCAACCCGGGCTGGGACAGGGGAACCTACGAGCAGTACTTC. This sequence encodes CASNPGWDRGTYEQYF.

In nucleotides, the CDR3 is TGTGCCAGCAGCCCCGGGACTAGCGTCTACGAGCAGTACTTC. Protein sequence: CASSPGTSVYEQYF. The J gene is TRBJ2-7, the V gene TRBV6-5, with TRBD2 matching over 10 bases. The ends lost 6 bases at V and 3 bases at J; junction bases unmatched: 5. The CDR3 is made up of 14 amino acids. The V gene's germline CDR1 is MNHEY and CDR2 SVGAGI.

J is TRBJ1-1 and V is TRBV7-9, with a possible D match to TRBD1 (6 bases). Germline V gene lookup returns CDR1 SEHNR and CDR2 FQNEAQ (reference sequence). V lost 6 bases, J lost 11 bases, and 16 bases lay in between. The CDR3 totals 12 residues. This CDR3 is CASRPDRPSAFF. The CDR3 DNA sequence: TGTGCCAGCAGACCCGACAGGCCGAGCGCTTTCTTT.

The chain uses TRBV5-8 and TRBJ2-5; TRBD1 is a possible D gene (5 bases). This CDR3 contains 15 residues. Germline V gene sequence: CDR1 SGHTS, CDR2 YDEGEE. V lost 4 bases to trimming and J lost 5 bases, with 18 bases between them. In DNA form, the CDR3 reads TGTGCCAGCAGCCCTCGACAGCCGCCGCGGGAGACCCAGTACTTC. It codes for CASSPRQPPRETQYF.

This chain connects TRBV6-6 to TRBJ1-1, with D possibly being TRBD1 (6 bases). V was pared by 7 bases and J by 5 bases, with 14 bases between. This CDR3 is built from 13 residues. Germline V CDR1 and CDR2: MNHNY, SVGAGI (reference sequence). CDR3: CASTPRGGTEAFF. The CDR3 nucleotides are TGTGCCAGCACCCCAAGGGGGGGGACTGAAGCTTTCTTT.

V is TRBV11-2 and J is TRBJ1-2; TRBD1 matches at 8 bases. The CDR3 length is 15 residues. The V segment lost 5 bases and the J segment 3 bases; nucleotides outside the gene matches: 8. Per germline, CDR1 SGHAT and CDR2 FQNNGV. The CDR3 DNA sequence: TGTGCCAGCAGCCGGACAGGGCCATTCTACTATGGCTACACCTTC. Protein: CASSRTGPFYYGYTF. Complete variable domain (other parts from reference TRBV11-2 and TRBJ1-2): EAGVAQSPRYKIIEKRQSVAFWCNPISGHATLYWYQQILGQGPKLLIQFQNNGVVDDSQLPKDRFSAERLKGVDSTLKIQPAKLEDSAVYLCASSRTGPFYYGYTFGSGTRLTVV.

This clone turned up a few times. The CDR3 DNA follows: TGTGCCAGCAGTGAAGCTTCACGGGTGAACACTGAAGCTTTCTTT. This encodes CASSEASRVNTEAFF. The chain is built from TRBV6-1 and TRBJ1-1; no firm D call. The length of the CDR3 is 15 residues. Germline lookup yields CDR1 MNHNS and CDR2 SASEGT. V was pared by 0 bases and J by 0 bases, with 8 bases between.

The rearrangement uses TRBV6-5 and TRBJ2-7; 11 bases fit TRBD2. Germline assignment: CDR1 MNHEY and CDR2 SVGAGI. Trimming cost V 4 bases and J 7 bases; bases outside gene matches: 9. CDR3 length equals 15 residues. The CDR3 loop reads CASSLVLAGVYEQYF. As DNA, the CDR3 is TGTGCCAGCAGTTTAGTACTAGCGGGAGTCTATGAGCAGTACTTC.

CDR3 amino acids: CASSPAGGMYEQYF. In DNA form, the CDR3 reads TGTGCCAGCAGTCCTGCGGGAGGGATGTACGAGCAGTACTTC. The chain has TRBV27 and TRBJ2-7, with TRBD2 matching over 9 bases. Trimming removed 5 bases from V and 4 bases from J; junction bases left unmatched: 6. Germline V gives CDR1 MNHEY, CDR2 SMNVEV (reference sequence). This CDR3 is built from 14 residues.

This chain uses TRBV20-1 with TRBJ1-2; D is ambiguous. This CDR3 has 10 residues. The V end lost 5 bases, the J end lost 8 bases, and 9 bases lay between the germline ends. The germline gives CDR1 DFQATT, CDR2 SNEGSKA (reference sequence). CDR3 region: CSAGLGGYTF. The CDR3 DNA sequence: TGCAGTGCTGGACTAGGGGGCTACACCTTC.

The CDR3 is CASSTGQGYNEQFF. The CDR3 region has the DNA TGCGCCAGCAGCACGGGACAGGGGTACAATGAGCAGTTCTTC. This chain connects TRBV5-1 to TRBJ2-1; 10 bases match TRBD1. This CDR3 spans 14 amino acids. The germline gives CDR1 SGHRS, CDR2 YFSETQ. The V segment lost 4 bases and the J segment 4 bases; nucleotides outside the gene matches: 2.